Following are 20 T cell receptor beta chains from one sample sequenced in a study of T cells after yellow fever vaccination. MiXCR, run by TCRdb on the 5' RACE reads, gives a single entry per CDR3 protein. Among some 560,000 distinct CDR3 sequences listed, roughly a fifth were seen once. The source was PBMCs, collected 15 days after the yellow fever booster vaccination. The receptors were sampled from a man younger than 45 who received the YFV17D yellow fever vaccine.

The chain links TRBV2 to TRBJ2-1; D may be TRBD1 (6 bases). The CDR3 is made up of 11 amino acids. Germline CDR1 and CDR2: SNHLY and FYNNEI. Trimming left V 9 bases short and J 5 bases short, with 8 bases between. The CDR3 DNA is TGTGCCAGGGGACAAGACAATGAGCAGTTCTTC. Residues: CARGQDNEQFF.

The V gene is TRBV11-2, the J gene TRBJ2-3; 14 positions match TRBD2. Trimming cost V 5 bases and J 5 bases; bases outside gene matches: 9. The CDR3 runs to 17 residues. From germline, CDR1 is SGHAT and CDR2 FQNNGV. The CDR3 nucleotides are TGTGCCAGCAGCCCGAGACTAGCGGGAGGGCCCGGAGATACGCAGTATTTT. The encoded protein is CASSPRLAGGPGDTQYF. Using reference TRBV11-2 and TRBJ2-3 for the parts outside the CDR3, the full variable domain is EAGVAQSPRYKIIEKRQSVAFWCNPISGHATLYWYQQILGQGPKLLIQFQNNGVVDDSQLPKDRFSAERLKGVDSTLKIQPAKLEDSAVYLCASSPRLAGGPGDTQYFGPGTRLTVL.

This clonotype was recorded a few times. V is TRBV15 and J is TRBJ2-5; D ambiguous. Per germline, CDR1 LNHNV and CDR2 YYDKDF (reference sequence). The CDR3 loop spans 14 amino acids. Trimming cost V 1 base and J 1 base, with 7 bases left between them. The CDR3 region is CATSRGRTQETQYF. The CDR3, as DNA: TGTGCCACCAGCAGAGGGCGGACCCAAGAGACCCAGTACTTC.

This clonotype was observed a few times. This chain links TRBV20-1 with TRBJ2-1; 13 nucleotides agree with TRBD2. The CDR3 consists of 19 residues. Germline CDR1 reads DFQATT; CDR2 reads SNEGSKA (reference sequence). Losses at the gene ends were 6 bases for V and 6 bases for J; bases not matched to a gene: 20. The DNA for the CDR3 is TGCAGTGCCGACGATGTATCTACCAGGACTAGCGGGAGTATCAATGAGCAGTTCTTC. It codes for CSADDVSTRTSGSINEQFF.

This clonotype was recorded at least ten times. The chain recombines TRBV28 with TRBJ2-5; 7 nucleotides line up with TRBD2. The CDR3 covers 15 residues. CDR1 and CDR2 from the germline V gene are MDHEN and SYDVKM. With 3 bases clipped from V and 4 bases from J, the junction kept 8 bases outside the gene matches. DNA for the CDR3: TGTGCCAGCAGTTTTGGACTAGGTGGTCGAGAGACCCAGTACTTC. Translated, it gives CASSFGLGGRETQYF.

This clonotype has a handful of counts. The chain is built from TRBV6-2 or TRBV6-3 and TRBJ2-5; D gene ambiguous. From germline, CDR1 is MNHEY and CDR2 SVGEGT. Trimming removed 2 bases at V and 3 bases at J, with 16 bases between. The CDR3 is 16 residues long. The CDR3 is CASSYPPLAPEETQYF. For the CDR3, the DNA is TGTGCCAGCAGTTACCCCCCTTTGGCACCGGAAGAGACCCAGTACTTC.

In its sample, this clonotype was seen a few times. The chain combines TRBV29-1 with TRBJ2-3; 10 bases fit TRBD2. CDR1 SQVTM and CDR2 ANQGSEA come from the germline V gene. The length of the CDR3 is 16 residues. The trim removed 4 bases at V and 2 bases at J, leaving 9 bases unmatched. The CDR3 DNA reads TGCAGCGTTGGAGGACTAGCGGAAAAAGACACAGATACGCAGTATTTT. Amino acid sequence: CSVGGLAEKDTDTQYF.

This clonotype was observed a few times. This chain uses TRBV28 with TRBJ2-7, with TRBD2 matching 8 bases. Per the germline V gene, CDR1 is MDHEN and CDR2 is SYDVKM. Unmatched junction bases numbered 20, after V lost 5 bases and J lost 2 bases. The CDR3 is 19 residues long. The CDR3 sequence is CASSTLGVGGRTTAYEQYF. The CDR3 bases are TGTGCCAGCAGTACCCTCGGGGTGGGCGGGAGGACTACTGCCTACGAGCAGTACTTC.

The V call is TRBV20-1, the J call TRBJ1-3, with 7 bases matching TRBD1. J lost 1 base, V lost 5 bases, and 11 bases had no gene match. Germline loops: CDR1 DFQATT, CDR2 SNEGSKA (reference sequence). The CDR3 consists of 16 residues. DNA of the CDR3: TGCAGTGCTGGATTGACAGGGTCTATATCTGGAAACACCATATATTTT. It yields the protein CSAGLTGSISGNTIYF.

This chain uses TRBV20-1 with TRBJ2-7; D possibly corresponds to TRBD2 (6 bases). The CDR3 is made up of 14 amino acids. Germline V gene data show CDR1 as DFQATT and CDR2 as SNEGSKA (reference sequence). V lost 4 bases, J lost 1 base, and 14 bases lay in between. In DNA form, the CDR3 reads TGCAGTGCTATTTCAGCGGGCGCGTCCTACGAGCAGTACTTC. This translates into CSAISAGASYEQYF.

The V call is TRBV5-1, the J call TRBJ2-3; D perhaps matches TRBD2 (5 bases). The CDR3 is 16 residues long. Trimming left V 0 bases short and J 2 bases short, with 13 bases between. In germline, CDR1 is SGHRS, CDR2 YFSETQ. The CDR3 loop reads CASSLAPSGNTDTQYF. DNA of the CDR3: TGCGCCAGCAGCTTGGCCCCCAGCGGAAACACAGATACGCAGTATTTT. Using reference TRBV5-1 and TRBJ2-3 for the parts outside the CDR3, the full variable domain is KAGVTQTPRYLIKTRGQQVTLSCSPISGHRSVSWYQQTPGQGLQFLFEYFSETQRNKGNFPGRFSGRQFSNSRSEMNVSTLELGDSALYLCASSLAPSGNTDTQYFGPGTRLTVL.

This clonotype was observed a few times. J is TRBJ2-5 and V is TRBV6-5; 8 positions match TRBD1. Germline V lookup: CDR1 MNHEY, CDR2 SVGAGI. The CDR3 consists of 15 residues. Trimming removed 2 bases from V and 5 bases from J; junction bases left unmatched: 7. For the CDR3, the DNA is TGTGCCAGCAGTTACACGCCGGACAGGGTGGAGACCCAGTACTTC. Protein sequence: CASSYTPDRVETQYF.

The chain uses TRBV5-1 and TRBJ2-5; 8 positions match TRBD1. The CDR3 loop spans 15 amino acids. Germline lookup yields CDR1 SGHRS and CDR2 YFSETQ. The junction had 10 bases not matched to a gene; V was cut back by 5 bases and J by 4 bases. The chain's CDR3 is CASRAADRVLETQYF. CDR3 bases: TGCGCCAGCAGAGCTGCGGACAGGGTGTTAGAGACCCAGTACTTC.

The chain employs TRBV11-1 and TRBJ2-7, with unresolved D. CDR1 SGHAT and CDR2 FQDESV come from the germline V gene (reference sequence). With 3 bases removed from V and 1 base from J, the gap between germline ends came to 7 bases. The length of the CDR3 is 13 residues. The DNA for the CDR3 is TGTGCCAGCAGCTTTTGGGATTCCTACGAGCAGTACTTC. Translating gives CASSFWDSYEQYF.

This clonotype was recorded a few times. The chain carries TRBV7-2 and TRBJ2-5; possible D gene TRBD1, 6 bases. This CDR3 contains 13 residues. Germline lookup yields CDR1 SGHTA and CDR2 FQGNSA. Between the trimmed V and J ends, which lost 8 bases and 4 bases, there was a span of 14 bases. This chain's CDR3 is CASLGALGETQYF. In nucleotides, the CDR3 is TGTGCCAGCCTGGGGGCGCTCGGAGAGACCCAGTACTTC.

This chain links TRBV15 with TRBJ2-5; the D gene is possibly TRBD1 (5 bases). Trimming left V 3 bases short and J 5 bases short, with 7 bases between. CDR3 size: 12 residues. Germline CDR1 reads LNHNV; CDR2 reads YYDKDF (reference sequence). The CDR3 nucleotides are TGTGCCACCAGCAGGGGGCCGGAGACCCAGTACTTC. This translates into CATSRGPETQYF. The full variable domain, its missing parts supplied by reference TRBV15 and TRBJ2-5, is DAMVIQNPRYQVTQFGKPVTLSCSQTLNHNVMYWYQQKSSQAPKLLFHYYDKDFNNEADTPDNFQSRRPNTSFCFLDIRSPGLGDTAMYLCATSRGPETQYFGPGTRLLVL.

The chain joins TRBV7-9 to TRBJ2-3, with 7 nucleotides matching TRBD2. The CDR3 totals 14 residues. Germline values: CDR1 SEHNR, CDR2 FQNEAQ (reference sequence). Trimming removed 8 bases from V and 4 bases from J; junction bases left unmatched: 9. The CDR3 loop reads CASVIGGSADTQYF. The CDR3 DNA follows: TGTGCCAGCGTGATTGGCGGGAGTGCAGATACGCAGTATTTT.

This clonotype turned up a few times. The V call is TRBV15, the J call TRBJ2-7, with D perhaps TRBD1 or TRBD2 (5 bases each). The CDR3 length is 13 residues. From germline, CDR1 is LNHNV and CDR2 YYDKDF (reference sequence). The V gene lost 0 bases and the J gene lost 6 bases, with 9 bases spanning the gap. In DNA form, the CDR3 reads TGTGCCACCAGCAGAGACCCAGGGAGCGAGCAGTACTTC. Protein sequence: CATSRDPGSEQYF.

This chain uses TRBV27 with TRBJ1-2; D might be TRBD1 (6 bases). The CDR3 has 13 amino acids. Trimming took 5 bases from V and 10 from J, leaving 17 bases between them. The germline gives CDR1 MNHEY, CDR2 SMNVEV (reference sequence). The chain's CDR3 is CASSPRDNGDYTF. CDR3 DNA sequence: TGTGCCAGCAGTCCCCGGGACAACGGGGACTACACCTTC.

The chain is built from TRBV20-1 and TRBJ2-3; 12 bases line up with TRBD2. This CDR3 spans 13 amino acids. The ends lost 5 bases at V and 6 bases at J; junction bases unmatched: 3. Germline V CDR1 and CDR2: DFQATT, SNEGSKA (reference sequence). This chain's CDR3 is CSARLAGEDTQYF. DNA of the CDR3: TGCAGTGCTCGACTAGCGGGAGAGGATACGCAGTATTTT.